This TCR beta chain derives from a study of T cell repertoires and HLA-DP antigens. Method: immunoSEQ multiplex PCR; TCRdb's copy keeps in-frame clones and lacks some. The sample carries around 110,000 clones, almost 95% recorded once. CDR1 SGHTA and CDR2 FQGNSA come from the germline V gene. The CDR3 is made up of 15 amino acids. Trimming removed 1 base at V and 4 bases at J, with 12 bases between. Concerning this clone itself: Its antigen is as yet unknown.

The receptor was isolated from a woman younger than 35 in good health and CMV-seronegative. The chain links TRBV7-2 to TRBJ2-3, with D perhaps assigned TRBD1 or TRBD2 (6 bases each). The specimen sequenced was CD4+ T cells from PBMCs. CDR3 nucleotides: TGTGCCAGCAGCTTAGTGGGGGGCCCAGCAGATACGCAGTATTTT. Its translation: CASSLVGGPADTQYF.